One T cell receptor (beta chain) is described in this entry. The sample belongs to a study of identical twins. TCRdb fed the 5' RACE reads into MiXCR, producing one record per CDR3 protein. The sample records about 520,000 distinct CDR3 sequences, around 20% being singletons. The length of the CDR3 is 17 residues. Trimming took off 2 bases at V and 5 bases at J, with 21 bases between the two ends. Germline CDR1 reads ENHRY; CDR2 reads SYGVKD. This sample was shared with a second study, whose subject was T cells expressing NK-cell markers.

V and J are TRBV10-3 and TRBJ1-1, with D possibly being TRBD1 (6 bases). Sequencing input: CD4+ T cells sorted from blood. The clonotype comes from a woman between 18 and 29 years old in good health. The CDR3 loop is CAISENGGRGSVTEAFF. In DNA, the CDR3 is TGTGCCATCAGTGAGAACGGGGGGCGCGGTTCGGTTACTGAAGCTTTCTTT.